This T cell receptor (beta chain) was obtained from a study of shared T cell receptors in the human thymus. Assay used: immunoSEQ multiplex PCR; TCRdb lists only in-frame clones, some missing. The sample lists hundreds of thousands of clones; more than 75% were seen once. This CDR3 comprises 14 residues. V dropped 3 bases and J dropped 0 bases, with 8 bases sitting between them. Germline CDR1 SGHVS, CDR2 FQNEAQ. The sample was also linked to a second study, of human thymus T cells. Per that paper: Each of the donors was a healthy Finnish infant who was undergoing open corrective cardiac surgery for congenital heart defects. Surgeons resected thymus tissue during corrective heart surgery. Thymic and blood repertoires appeared to carry a bias in their V and J gene usage.

This TCR derives from a boy under two years old with a congenital heart defect. The genes are TRBV7-8 and TRBJ2-5; weak D call: TRBD2 (6 bases). Input material: thymocytes. CDR3 amino acids: CASSFRTNQETQYF. CDR3 DNA sequence: TGTGCCAGCAGCTTCCGGACTAACCAAGAGACCCAGTACTTC. Using reference TRBV7-8 and TRBJ2-5 for the parts outside the CDR3, the full variable domain is GAGVSQSPRYKVAKRGQDVALRCDPISGHVSLFWYQQALGQGPEFLTYFQNEAQLDKSGLPSDRFFAERPEGSVSTLKIQRTQQEDSAVYLCASSFRTNQETQYFGPGTRLLVL.